This TCR beta chain came from a study of cytomegalovirus exposure and HLA in healthy donors. General study findings and limits: The study recorded 164 TCR beta chains that were cytomegalovirus-associated.

TCRdb's table, derived via immunoSEQ multiplex PCR, lists solely in-frame clones and lacks some. The table shows some 76,000 clones, with around 93% occurring only once. About this clone: Its antigen is not known.

The trim removed 0 bases at V and 7 bases at J, leaving 10 bases unmatched. Per the germline V gene, CDR1 is SGHVS and CDR2 is FQNEAQ. CDR3 size: 17 residues. This TCR came from a woman in her late teens or twenties in good health and CMV-seronegative. Sequences were obtained from PBMCs. This chain joins TRBV7-8 and TRBJ2-1; 9 bases agree with TRBD2. Here the CDR3 reads CASSLASSGGFWNEQFF. The CDR3 DNA follows: TGTGCCAGCAGCTTAGCAAGTAGCGGGGGTTTTTGGAATGAGCAGTTCTTC.